Listed below are T cell receptor beta chains from one sample, sequenced in a study of blood T cells in healthy people across ages. TCRdb itself ran the 5' RACE reads through MiXCR, one entry per CDR3 protein. Found here are about 680,000 distinct CDR3 sequences, around 48% of them singletons; the top ten hold roughly a third. The sample comprised blood. These TCRs come from a woman in her fifties or sixties in good health. CDR3s include the opening cysteine and the closing phenylalanine or tryptophan. The D gene is left open where the match is weak. Clone sizes are given selectively: once, few, many, or a class where the clone is expanded.

abundance | d_gene | j_gene | v_gene | len | CDR3nt | CDR3aa
few | TRBD1 | TRBJ2-3 | TRBV7-2 | 14 | TGTGCCAGCAGGGGACAGACTAGCACAGATACGCAGTATTTT | CASRGQTSTDTQYF
- | TRBD2 | TRBJ2-3 | TRBV27 | 13 | TGTGCCAGCAGAGCGGGGCACACAGATACGCAGTATTTT | CASRAGHTDTQYF
- | - | TRBJ1-1 | TRBV29-1 | 13 | TGCAGCGTTGTTCCCGGACAGAACACTGAAGCTTTCTTT | CSVVPGQNTEAFF
few | TRBD1 | TRBJ1-1 | TRBV29-1 | 12 | TGCAGCACTGACAGGGTTGGCACTGAAGCTTTCTTT | CSTDRVGTEAFF
few | - | TRBJ2-7 | TRBV5-1 | 18 | TGCGCCAGCAGCTCCCTGCAGGGGGGAGGAATCGGTTCGGACGAGCAGTACTTC | CASSSLQGGGIGSDEQYF
many | - | TRBJ2-7 | TRBV7-2 | 13 | TGTGCCAGCAGCTTGACCAGGTCCTACGAGCAGTACTTC | CASSLTRSYEQYF
- | TRBD1 | TRBJ1-5 | TRBV20-1 | 14 | TGCAGTGCTGCCCGACAGGGAGGGAGACTCCCCCAGCATTTT | CSAARQGGRLPQHF
- | - | TRBJ1-2 | TRBV9 | 14 | TGTGCCAGCAGCGTAGGTGTGGACGGCTATGGCTACACCTTC | CASSVGVDGYGYTF
- | TRBD2 | TRBJ2-5 | TRBV7-2 | 17 | TGTGCCAGCAGCCTCCAACCCCCTAGCGGGAGTCGGAATGAGCAGTACTTC | CASSLQPPSGSRNEQYF
- | - | TRBJ2-4 | TRBV4-2 | 12 | TGTGCCAGCAGCCAAGACGGGAACGAGCGGTACTTC | CASSQDGNERYF
few | - | TRBJ2-7 | TRBV28 | 12 | TGTGCCAGCAGTACTACAGGGAAGGGAGAGTACTTC | CASSTTGKGEYF
- | - | TRBJ2-7 | TRBV30 | 13 | TGTGCCTGGAGTCCCAAAAGCTCCTACGAGCAGTACTTC | CAWSPKSSYEQYF
few | TRBD1 | TRBJ2-7 | TRBV9 | 15 | TGTGCCAGCAGCGCCGACGGGGACAGGGGGATCGAGCAGTACTTC | CASSADGDRGIEQYF
- | - | TRBJ2-5 | TRBV29-1 | 10 | TGCAGCGTGACGGAAGAGACCCAGTACTTC | CSVTEETQYF
- | TRBD2 | TRBJ2-7 | TRBV27 | 16 | TGTGCCAGCAGCCGGGAGGGTGGGGACATAGCCTACGAGCAGTACTTC | CASSREGGDIAYEQYF
few | - | TRBJ2-7 | TRBV6-6 | 16 | TGTGCCAGCAGTTACTCGTACCTCCAGGGGCCCTACGAGCAGTACTTC | CASSYSYLQGPYEQYF
- | - | TRBJ2-2 | TRBV12-3/TRBV12-4 | 11 | TGTGCCAGCAGTTTTGTGGGGGAGCTGTTTTTT | CASSFVGELFF